These 21 T cell receptor beta chains were sequenced from one sample in a study of cytotoxic CD8 clonotypes in ibrutinib-treated CLL. Sequencing used immunoSEQ multiplex PCR; TCRdb keeps in-frame clones, though not all of them. The data show about 300,000 clones, around 76% seen once. The sample in question was PBMCs, obtained at disease progression, from a patient treated with ibrutinib. Receptor source: a human donor with chronic lymphocytic leukemia.

The chain uses TRBV29-1 and TRBJ2-7, with D perhaps matching TRBD1 or TRBD2 (5 bases each). Germline loops: CDR1 SQVTM, CDR2 ANQGSEA. The CDR3 contains 14 residues. V shed 4 bases and J shed 2 bases, with 15 bases lying between them. CDR3 loop: CSVVEGRNAYEQYF. The CDR3 DNA sequence: TGCAGCGTTGTAGAGGGACGAAACGCCTACGAGCAGTACTTC.

The gene calls are TRBV7-2 and TRBJ1-1; D uncertain. CDR1 and CDR2 from the germline V gene are SGHTA and FQGNSA. The CDR3 is 11 residues long. V lost 3 bases and J lost 4, with 3 bases in between. CDR3: CASSFSTEAFF. Here the CDR3 DNA reads TGTGCCAGCAGCTTTAGCACTGAAGCTTTCTTT.

CDR3 DNA sequence: TGTGCCAGTAGTATGGACAGGGTAACCCAGTACTTC. It specifies CASSMDRVTQYF. The V call is TRBV19, the J call TRBJ2-5, with 8 nucleotides matching TRBD1. J was trimmed by 8 bases and V by 3 bases; bases with no gene match: 2. The CDR3 sequence is 12 residues long. Germline assignment: CDR1 LNHDA and CDR2 SQIVND (reference sequence).

CDR3 coding DNA: TGTGCCAGCAGCTCCAGGGCCATTGGGGAGCAGTACTTC. Residues: CASSSRAIGEQYF. The chain recombines TRBV5-4 with TRBJ2-7; tentatively, D is TRBD1 (5 bases). Per the germline V gene, CDR1 is SGHNT and CDR2 is YYREEE (reference sequence). The CDR3 extends over 13 amino acids. The V gene lost 3 bases and the J gene lost 7 bases, with 14 bases spanning the gap.

This chain uses TRBV11-3 with TRBJ1-1; D possibly corresponds to TRBD1 (5 bases). This CDR3 region has 13 residues. V lost 1 base and J lost 4, with 7 bases in between. Germline V gives CDR1 SGHNT, CDR2 YENEEA. The CDR3 region has the DNA TGTGCCAGCAGCTTAGGACAGATCACTGAAGCTTTCTTT. Amino acid sequence: CASSLGQITEAFF.

The chain links TRBV29-1 to TRBJ1-2; D is undetermined. The V and J ends lost 3 bases and 8 bases respectively, with 22 bases between them. Germline V gives CDR1 SQVTM, CDR2 ANQGSEA. The CDR3 covers 15 residues. In nucleotides, the CDR3 is TGCAGCGTTGAGAGCAAGGACCGTGACGGGGTCGGCTACACCTTC. Translation: CSVESKDRDGVGYTF. Full variable domain (rest looked up from reference TRBV29-1 and TRBJ1-2): SAVISQKPSRDICQRGTSLTIQCQVDSQVTMMFWYRQQPGQSLTLIATANQGSEATYESGFVIDKFPISRPNLTFSTLTVSNMSPEDSSIYLCSVESKDRDGVGYTFGSGTRLTVV.

The chain joins TRBV9 to TRBJ1-5; D not resolved. Germline values: CDR1 SGDLS, CDR2 YYNGEE. Trimming removed 0 bases at V and 1 base at J, with 5 bases between. The CDR3 has 14 amino acids. The DNA for the CDR3 is TGTGCCAGCAGCGTAGCGGGGAGCAATCAGCCCCAGCATTTT. Amino acids: CASSVAGSNQPQHF.

V and J are TRBV6-1 and TRBJ2-7; D is possibly TRBD1 (6 bases). The CDR3 spans 16 residues. Deletions cut 1 base from V and 2 bases from J, with 15 bases between. The germline V gene has CDR1 MNHNS and CDR2 SASEGT. The CDR3 DNA reads TGTGCCAGCAGTGAAGAAACATACAGGGCCACCTACGAGCAGTACTTC. This translates into CASSEETYRATYEQYF.

The rearrangement links TRBV7-9 to TRBJ2-3; possible D gene TRBD1, 6 bases. V was clipped by 8 bases and J by 4 bases, with 19 bases between them. Germline CDR1 SEHNR, CDR2 FQNEAQ (reference sequence). The CDR3 length is 15 residues. This chain's CDR3 is CASVEGVGASDTQYF. DNA for the CDR3: TGTGCCAGCGTGGAAGGGGTGGGGGCCTCAGATACGCAGTATTTT.

As DNA, the CDR3 is TGTGCCAGCAGCGTCCGACTAGCGGGAGTCGACGAGCAGTACTTC. Translating gives CASSVRLAGVDEQYF. V and J are TRBV7-3 and TRBJ2-7; 12 bases are a match to TRBD2. The CDR3 length is 15 residues. Germline CDR1 reads SGHTA; CDR2 reads FQGTGA. The V and J ends lost 5 bases and 5 bases, in that order; junction bases with no gene match: 7.

This clone came up once. The chain links TRBV7-8 to TRBJ2-5; the match to TRBD2 covers 9 bases. Germline V gene lookup returns CDR1 SGHVS and CDR2 FQNEAQ. Trimming cost V 0 bases and J 5 bases; bases outside gene matches: 7. CDR3 length: 16 amino acids. CDR3 nucleotide sequence: TGTGCCAGCAGCTTAGCGGGGGCTAGCGGGACGGAGACCCAGTACTTC. Protein product: CASSLAGASGTETQYF.

The chain recombines TRBV5-4 with TRBJ2-2, with D uncertain. The ends were cut back, 0 bases at V and 0 bases at J, with 12 bases in the middle. Germline CDR1 reads SGHNT; CDR2 reads YYREEE (reference sequence). CDR3 length: 17 residues. CDR3 nucleotides: TGTGCCAGCAGCTTGGGGGTACCACCCGCGAACACCGGGGAGCTGTTTTTT. It yields the protein CASSLGVPPANTGELFF.

This clone was recorded only once. The rearrangement uses TRBV19 and TRBJ2-7; 7 nucleotides agree with TRBD2. The ends lost 3 bases at V and 2 bases at J; junction bases unmatched: 7. The CDR3 sequence is 15 residues long. Germline CDR1 reads LNHDA; CDR2 reads SQIVND (reference sequence). The CDR3 bases are TGTGCCAGTAGTATCGGGACTACCGGGGCCTACGAGCAGTACTTC. Protein product: CASSIGTTGAYEQYF.

V usage is TRBV7-9 and J usage is TRBJ1-3; 8 nucleotides match TRBD1. Trimming removed 5 bases from V and 0 bases from J; junction bases left unmatched: 9. Germline V gives CDR1 SEHNR, CDR2 FQNEAQ (reference sequence). The CDR3 has 17 residues. The CDR3 protein is CASSRGQGDFSGNTIYF. The DNA of the CDR3 is TGTGCCAGCAGCAGAGGACAGGGCGATTTCTCTGGAAACACCATATATTTT. The variable domain in full, completed from reference TRBV7-9 and TRBJ1-3, reads DTGVSQNPRHKITKRGQNVTFRCDPISEHNRLYWYRQTLGQGPEFLTYFQNEAQLEKSRLLSDRFSAERPKGSFSTLEIQRTEQGDSAMYLCASSRGQGDFSGNTIYFGEGSWLTVV.

The CDR3 sequence: CASSWTGDAGANVLTF. CDR3 sequence (DNA): TGCGCCAGCAGCTGGACAGGGGACGCTGGGGCCAACGTCCTGACTTTC. The chain recombines TRBV5-1 with TRBJ2-6; TRBD1 matches at 9 bases. Trimming took 3 bases from V and 2 from J; bases not matched to a gene: 3. The CDR3 totals 16 residues. The germline V gene encodes CDR1 SGHRS and CDR2 YFSETQ. The full variable domain, rest sourced from reference TRBV5-1 and TRBJ2-6, is KAGVTQTPRYLIKTRGQQVTLSCSPISGHRSVSWYQQTPGQGLQFLFEYFSETQRNKGNFPGRFSGRQFSNSRSEMNVSTLELGDSALYLCASSWTGDAGANVLTFGAGSRLTVL.

This clone was recorded a few times. The chain couples TRBV18 to TRBJ2-2; tentatively, D is TRBD1 (6 bases). Deletions cut 3 bases from V and 3 bases from J, with 11 bases between. CDR3 length: 15 amino acids. Germline values: CDR1 KGHSH, CDR2 LQKENI. The CDR3 sequence is CASSPGQLYTGELFF. The CDR3 bases are TGTGCCAGCTCACCCGGACAGTTGTACACCGGGGAGCTGTTTTTT.

V is TRBV27 and J is TRBJ2-7; D perhaps matches TRBD2 (5 bases). The CDR3 contains 12 residues. V lost 4 bases and J 9 bases, leaving 13 bases between the germline ends. CDR1 and CDR2 from the germline V gene are MNHEY and SMNVEV (reference sequence). The CDR3 protein is CASSSWEWVQYF. The CDR3 coding sequence is TGTGCCAGCAGTTCTTGGGAGTGGGTGCAGTACTTC.

The DNA of the CDR3 is TGTGCCACCAGCAGAGAGAGACAGGGGTATGAAAAACTGTTTTTT. Residues: CATSRERQGYEKLFF. The J gene is TRBJ1-4, the V gene TRBV15, with 8 bases that match TRBD1. The CDR3 consists of 15 residues. CDR1 and CDR2 (germline): LNHNV, YYDKDF (reference sequence). V was pared by 0 bases and J by 6 bases, with 3 bases of the junction left unmatched.

The genes are TRBV7-2 and TRBJ2-7, with a possible D match to TRBD2 (6 bases). This CDR3 contains 15 residues. The germline V gene has CDR1 SGHTA and CDR2 FQGNSA. V lost 3 bases and J 2 bases, leaving 14 bases between the germline ends. CDR3 sequence: CASSLGRGGAYEQYF. In DNA form, the CDR3 reads TGTGCCAGCAGCTTGGGGCGGGGTGGGGCCTACGAGCAGTACTTC.

This clone has a single count. The chain joins TRBV15 to TRBJ1-1; 9 positions match TRBD1. From germline, CDR1 is LNHNV and CDR2 YYDKDF (reference sequence). There are 15 residues in the CDR3. The ends lost 3 bases at V and 11 bases at J; junction bases unmatched: 13. The CDR3 region has the DNA TGTGCCACCAGCAGGGATACAGGGGGCCTTTTTAGGGCTTTCTTT. Residues: CATSRDTGGLFRAFF.

The V call is TRBV5-1, the J call TRBJ2-5; 13 bases are a match to TRBD2. The CDR3 has 16 amino acids. With V trimmed by 0 bases and J by 5 bases, 4 bases remained unmatched. The germline gives CDR1 SGHRS, CDR2 YFSETQ. Here the CDR3 DNA reads TGCGCCAGCAGCTTGGGACTAGCGGGGGGTTTCGAGACCCAGTACTTC. It is translated as CASSLGLAGGFETQYF.